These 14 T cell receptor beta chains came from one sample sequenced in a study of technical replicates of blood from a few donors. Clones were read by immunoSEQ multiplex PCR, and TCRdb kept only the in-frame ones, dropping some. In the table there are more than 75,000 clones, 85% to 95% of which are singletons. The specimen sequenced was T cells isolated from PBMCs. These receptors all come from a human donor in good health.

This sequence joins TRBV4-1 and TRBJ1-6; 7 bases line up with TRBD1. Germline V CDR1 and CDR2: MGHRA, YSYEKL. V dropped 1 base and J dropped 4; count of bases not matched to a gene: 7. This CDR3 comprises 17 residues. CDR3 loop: CASSQAGQRVYNSPLHF. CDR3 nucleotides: TGCGCCAGCAGCCAAGCGGGACAGAGGGTTTATAATTCACCCCTCCACTTT.

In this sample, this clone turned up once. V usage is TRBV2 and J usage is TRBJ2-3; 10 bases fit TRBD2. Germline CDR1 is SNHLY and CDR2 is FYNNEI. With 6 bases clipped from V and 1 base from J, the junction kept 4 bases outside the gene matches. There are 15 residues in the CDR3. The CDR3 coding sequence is TGTGCCAGCAGGCTCCTAGCGGGGGGCACAGATACGCAGTATTTT. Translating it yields CASRLLAGGTDTQYF.

The CDR3 bases are TGCAGCGTTGAAGATTCAACTAGCGGGAGTATTGTGGATGAGCAGTTCTTC. Its translation is CSVEDSTSGSIVDEQFF. V usage is TRBV29-1 and J usage is TRBJ2-1; 11 bases fit TRBD2. CDR3 size: 17 residues. Trimming cost V 0 bases and J 8 bases; bases outside gene matches: 12. Germline lookup yields CDR1 SQVTM and CDR2 ANQGSEA.

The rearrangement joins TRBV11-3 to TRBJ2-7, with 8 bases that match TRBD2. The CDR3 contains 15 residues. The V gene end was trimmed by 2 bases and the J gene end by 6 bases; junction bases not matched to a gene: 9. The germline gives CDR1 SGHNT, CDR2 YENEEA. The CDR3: CASSLILAGTGEQYF. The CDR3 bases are TGTGCCAGCAGCTTAATCCTAGCGGGCACGGGCGAGCAGTACTTC. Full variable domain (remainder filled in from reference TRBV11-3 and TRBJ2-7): EAGVVQSPRYKIIEKKQPVAFWCNPISGHNTLYWYLQNLGQGPELLIRYENEEAVDDSQLPKDRFSAERLKGVDSTLKIQPAELGDSAVYLCASSLILAGTGEQYFGPGTRLTVT.

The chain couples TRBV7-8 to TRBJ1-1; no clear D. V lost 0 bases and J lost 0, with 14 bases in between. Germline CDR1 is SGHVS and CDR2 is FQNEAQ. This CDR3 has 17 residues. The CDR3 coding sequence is TGTGCCAGCAGCTTAGCGCTAGAGGAGGTCATGAACACTGAAGCTTTCTTT. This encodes CASSLALEEVMNTEAFF.

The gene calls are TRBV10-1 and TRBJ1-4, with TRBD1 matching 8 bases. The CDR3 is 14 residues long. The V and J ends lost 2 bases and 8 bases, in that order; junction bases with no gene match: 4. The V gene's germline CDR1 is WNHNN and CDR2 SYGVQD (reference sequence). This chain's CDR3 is CASSEGQGREKLFF. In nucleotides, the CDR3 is TGCGCCAGCAGTGAGGGACAGGGCCGGGAAAAACTGTTTTTT.

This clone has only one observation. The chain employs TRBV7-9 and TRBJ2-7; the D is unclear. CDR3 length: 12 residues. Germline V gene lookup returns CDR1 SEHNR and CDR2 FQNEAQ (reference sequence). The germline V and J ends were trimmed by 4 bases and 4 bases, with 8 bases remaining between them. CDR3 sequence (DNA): TGTGCCAGCAGCTACTCCGGGTACGAGCAGTACTTC. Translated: CASSYSGYEQYF.

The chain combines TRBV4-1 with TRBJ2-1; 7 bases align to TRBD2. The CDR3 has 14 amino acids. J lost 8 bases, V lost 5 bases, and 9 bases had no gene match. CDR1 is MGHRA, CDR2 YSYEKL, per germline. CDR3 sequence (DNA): TGCGCCAGCAGCGATGGACTAGTCCTCTATGAGCAGTTCTTC. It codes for CASSDGLVLYEQFF.

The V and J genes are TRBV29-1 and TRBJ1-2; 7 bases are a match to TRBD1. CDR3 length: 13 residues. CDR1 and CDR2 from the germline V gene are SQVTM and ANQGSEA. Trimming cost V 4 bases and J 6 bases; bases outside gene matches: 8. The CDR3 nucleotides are TGCAGCGTTGCGGAGGGGGCTCATGATGGCTACACCTTC. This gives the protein CSVAEGAHDGYTF.

CDR3 nucleotide sequence: TGTGCCAGCAGTTTGAGCGGCAGCTCCTACGAGCAGTACTTC. It translates to CASSLSGSSYEQYF. This chain uses TRBV28 with TRBJ2-7, with a weak D call TRBD2 (5 bases). The CDR3 spans 14 residues. Germline V gene sequence: CDR1 MDHEN, CDR2 SYDVKM. V was cut by 3 bases and J by 0 bases, with 9 bases left in between.

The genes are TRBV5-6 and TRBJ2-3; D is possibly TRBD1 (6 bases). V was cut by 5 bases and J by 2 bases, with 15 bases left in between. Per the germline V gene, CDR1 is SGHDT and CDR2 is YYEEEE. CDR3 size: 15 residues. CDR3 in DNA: TGTGCCAGCAGTTACAGACAGGAGCTCACAGATACGCAGTATTTT. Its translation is CASSYRQELTDTQYF.

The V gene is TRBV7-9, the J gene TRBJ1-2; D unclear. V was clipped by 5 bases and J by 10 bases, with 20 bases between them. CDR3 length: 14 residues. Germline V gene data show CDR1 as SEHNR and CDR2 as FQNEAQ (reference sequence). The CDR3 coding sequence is TGTGCCAGCAGCAAAAGATGGGAGTCGGAGGACTACACCTTC. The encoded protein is CASSKRWESEDYTF.

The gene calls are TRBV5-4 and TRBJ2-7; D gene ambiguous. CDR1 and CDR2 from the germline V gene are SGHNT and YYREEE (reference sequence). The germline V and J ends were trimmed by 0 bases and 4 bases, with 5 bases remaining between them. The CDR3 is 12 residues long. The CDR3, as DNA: TGTGCCAGCAGCTTGGCGTATTACGAGCAGTACTTC. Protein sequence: CASSLAYYEQYF.

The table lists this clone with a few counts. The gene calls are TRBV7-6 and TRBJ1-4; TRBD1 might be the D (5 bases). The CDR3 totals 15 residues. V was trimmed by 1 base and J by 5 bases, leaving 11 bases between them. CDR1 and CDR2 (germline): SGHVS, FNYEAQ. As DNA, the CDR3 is TGTGCCAGCAGCTTAGGGGGGGGTAGGAATGAAAAACTGTTTTTT. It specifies CASSLGGGRNEKLFF.